These T cell receptor beta chains were read from a single sample in a study of T cell repertoires in cytomegalovirus infection. TCRdb reprocessed the reads via MiXCR and lists one record per CDR3 protein. Of approximately 910,000 distinct CDR3 sequences listed, around 29% are singletons. No antigens are known for them. The starting material was cultured CD8+ T cells from PBMCs, obtained from culture after CMV antigen stimulation. The source is a human donor in good health (CMV status not recorded). Some clones in this sample may be carry-over from other donors' samples. The CDR3 runs from the conserved cysteine through the conserved F or W. D genes are given only for firm matches. For some rows the clone size is stated as once, few or many, or as a class when expanded; others skip it.

D gene: TRBD1; J gene: TRBJ2-1; clone size: .; V gene: TRBV6-6; CDR3 DNA: TGTGCCAGCAGTTACTCTCCCGGGACAGGGAATAATGAGCAGTTCTTC; CDR3 protein: CASSYSPGTGNNEQFF
D gene: .; J gene: TRBJ2-7; clone size: few; V gene: TRBV10-2; CDR3 DNA: TGCGCCACCAAAGCGGACAGACCCTACGAGCAGTACTTC; CDR3 protein: CATKADRPYEQYF
D gene: .; J gene: TRBJ2-1; clone size: .; V gene: TRBV10-3; CDR3 DNA: TGTGCCATCAGTGATCCGGGCCTGATCGTTAATGAGCAGTTCTTC; CDR3 protein: CAISDPGLIVNEQFF
D gene: .; J gene: TRBJ2-2; clone size: .; V gene: TRBV6-1; CDR3 DNA: TGTACCAGCAGTTTCAGGGCAGCCGGGGAGCTGTTTTTT; CDR3 protein: CTSSFRAAGELFF
D gene: TRBD1; J gene: TRBJ2-7; clone size: .; V gene: TRBV6-5; CDR3 DNA: TGTGCCAGCAAGGGGGCGGGCGAGCAGTACTTC; CDR3 protein: CASKGAGEQYF
D gene: .; J gene: TRBJ1-2; clone size: once; V gene: TRBV28; CDR3 DNA: TGTGCCAGCACTTATGGGGGCGTTAACTATGGCTACACCTTC; CDR3 protein: CASTYGGVNYGYTF
D gene: TRBD1; J gene: TRBJ1-1; clone size: few; V gene: TRBV9; CDR3 DNA: TGTGCCAGCAGCCACACAGGGGATGAGGACACTGAAGCTTTCTTT; CDR3 protein: CASSHTGDEDTEAFF
D gene: TRBD1; J gene: TRBJ2-5; clone size: few; V gene: TRBV7-6; CDR3 DNA: TGTGCCAGCAGCCCACAGGGGGCGCTGGAGACCCAGTACTTC; CDR3 protein: CASSPQGALETQYF
D gene: TRBD1; J gene: TRBJ2-2; clone size: .; V gene: TRBV9; CDR3 DNA: TGTGCCAGCAGCGTAGGACAGGGCGAGGCCGGGGAGCTGTTTTTT; CDR3 protein: CASSVGQGEAGELFF
D gene: TRBD2; J gene: TRBJ2-1; clone size: .; V gene: TRBV7-9; CDR3 DNA: TGTGCCAGCAGCTTACCTCTTAGCGGGGGGCCCCACAATGAGCAGTTCTTC; CDR3 protein: CASSLPLSGGPHNEQFF
D gene: .; J gene: TRBJ2-1; clone size: .; V gene: TRBV7-4; CDR3 DNA: TGTGCCAGCAGCTTGGAACCGACGAACAATGAGCAGTTCTTC; CDR3 protein: CASSLEPTNNEQFF
D gene: .; J gene: TRBJ2-2; clone size: many; V gene: TRBV7-3; CDR3 DNA: TGTGCCAGCAGCTTCACCGGTCCCGGGGAGCTGTTTTTT; CDR3 protein: CASSFTGPGELFF
D gene: TRBD2; J gene: TRBJ2-1; clone size: few; V gene: TRBV27; CDR3 DNA: TGTGCCAGCGAGGGGGCGGGGGGGCTGAATGAGCAGTTCTTC; CDR3 protein: CASEGAGGLNEQFF
D gene: .; J gene: TRBJ1-2; clone size: .; V gene: TRBV19; CDR3 DNA: TGTGCCAGTAACCACAGGGCTAACTATGGCTACACCTTC; CDR3 protein: CASNHRANYGYTF
D gene: .; J gene: TRBJ2-2; clone size: .; V gene: TRBV5-1; CDR3 DNA: TGCGCCAGCAGCACAACGCACGAGGGCACCGGGGAGCTGTTTTTT; CDR3 protein: CASSTTHEGTGELFF
D gene: .; J gene: TRBJ2-1; clone size: .; V gene: TRBV9; CDR3 DNA: TGTGCCAGCAGCCCCCCCGGGGTCTACAATGAGCAGTTCTTC; CDR3 protein: CASSPPGVYNEQFF
D gene: TRBD2; J gene: TRBJ2-7; clone size: .; V gene: TRBV7-9; CDR3 DNA: TGTGCCAGCAGCGGGACTAGCGGGGGGAGCTCCTACGAGCAGTACTTC; CDR3 protein: CASSGTSGGSSYEQYF
D gene: .; J gene: TRBJ1-6; clone size: .; V gene: TRBV27; CDR3 DNA: TGTGCCAGCCACTCGGGAGCCTATAATTCACCCCTCCACTTT; CDR3 protein: CASHSGAYNSPLHF
D gene: TRBD1; J gene: TRBJ2-5; clone size: .; V gene: TRBV7-9; CDR3 DNA: TGTGTCAGCAGCTTTGTCACAGGGGGATCGATAGAGACCCAGTACTTC; CDR3 protein: CVSSFVTGGSIETQYF
D gene: TRBD2; J gene: TRBJ2-1; clone size: .; V gene: TRBV4-3; CDR3 DNA: TGCGCCAGCAGCCAAGGTAGCGGGGTTTTCAATGAGCAGTTCTTC; CDR3 protein: CASSQGSGVFNEQFF
D gene: .; J gene: TRBJ2-3; clone size: few; V gene: TRBV12-3/TRBV12-4; CDR3 DNA: TGTGCCAGCAGTTTAATGGGCGGCACAGATACGCAGTATTTT; CDR3 protein: CASSLMGGTDTQYF
D gene: .; J gene: TRBJ1-4; clone size: .; V gene: TRBV27; CDR3 DNA: TGTGCCAGCGGGACCCTGACAGGAACTAATGAAAAACTGTTTTTT; CDR3 protein: CASGTLTGTNEKLFF
D gene: .; J gene: TRBJ1-4; clone size: .; V gene: TRBV20-1; CDR3 DNA: TGCAGTGCTAGACCCACTATGGCAACTAATGAAAAACTGTTTTTT; CDR3 protein: CSARPTMATNEKLFF
D gene: TRBD1; J gene: TRBJ1-5; clone size: many; V gene: TRBV7-2; CDR3 DNA: TGTGCCAGCAGCCCCTGGACAGGGACCAATCAGCCCCAGCATTTT; CDR3 protein: CASSPWTGTNQPQHF
D gene: .; J gene: TRBJ1-2; clone size: few; V gene: TRBV5-1; CDR3 DNA: TGCGCCAGCAGCGCATTGGACAGTCGTCGGGGATCTAACTATGGCTACACCTTC; CDR3 protein: CASSALDSRRGSNYGYTF
D gene: .; J gene: TRBJ2-3; clone size: .; V gene: TRBV19; CDR3 DNA: TGTGCCAGTAGTATGGGGATCTCACTTAGCACAGATACGCAGTATTTT; CDR3 protein: CASSMGISLSTDTQYF
D gene: TRBD2; J gene: TRBJ2-5; clone size: few; V gene: TRBV27; CDR3 DNA: TGTGCCAGCAGTTATATCGGGGGGGCCTGGGAGACCCAGTACTTC; CDR3 protein: CASSYIGGAWETQYF
D gene: .; J gene: TRBJ2-3; clone size: .; V gene: TRBV7-8; CDR3 DNA: TGTGTCAGCAGTGCCACACTAGCCCCGGAGGCAGATACGCACTATTTT; CDR3 protein: CVSSATLAPEADTHYF
D gene: .; J gene: TRBJ2-1; clone size: .; V gene: TRBV20-1; CDR3 DNA: TGCAGTGCTAGGCCCTCGTCGGGGCTCAAAGGGGCTGGCTACAATGAGCAGTTCTTC; CDR3 protein: CSARPSSGLKGAGYNEQFF
D gene: TRBD1; J gene: TRBJ2-3; clone size: .; V gene: TRBV23-1; CDR3 DNA: TGCGCCAGCAGTCAATCGCGTTCAAGGCGGGACAGGGGCACAGATACGCAGTATTTT; CDR3 protein: CASSQSRSRRDRGTDTQYF
D gene: .; J gene: TRBJ2-1; clone size: .; V gene: TRBV28; CDR3 DNA: TGTGCCAGCAGTTTACGGGAGACGGATGAGCAGTTCTTC; CDR3 protein: CASSLRETDEQFF
D gene: TRBD2; J gene: TRBJ2-5; clone size: .; V gene: TRBV7-2; CDR3 DNA: TGTGCCAGCAGCTTAGGGGGACTAGCAGATCAAGAGACCCAGTACTTC; CDR3 protein: CASSLGGLADQETQYF
D gene: .; J gene: TRBJ1-2; clone size: .; V gene: TRBV10-3; CDR3 DNA: TGTGCCATCAGTGAGTCGGCTTCTAACTATGGCTACACCTTC; CDR3 protein: CAISESASNYGYTF
D gene: TRBD1; J gene: TRBJ2-1; clone size: .; V gene: TRBV5-6; CDR3 DNA: TGTGCCAGCAGTCTCGGGACAGGAACCTGCAATGAGCAGTTCTTC; CDR3 protein: CASSLGTGTCNEQFF
D gene: .; J gene: TRBJ1-5; clone size: few; V gene: TRBV5-6; CDR3 DNA: TGTGCCAGCAGCCGGGGGTGGGGCAATCAGCCCCAGCATTTT; CDR3 protein: CASSRGWGNQPQHF
D gene: TRBD1; J gene: TRBJ2-7; clone size: .; V gene: TRBV6-1; CDR3 DNA: TGTGCCACGCCACCGGTGGGACAGGGATCCTACGAGCAGTACTTC; CDR3 protein: CATPPVGQGSYEQYF
D gene: TRBD1; J gene: TRBJ2-2; clone size: many; V gene: TRBV7-2; CDR3 DNA: TGTGCCAGCAACACACCAGGACAGGGGAACACCGGGGAGCTGTTTTTT; CDR3 protein: CASNTPGQGNTGELFF
D gene: TRBD2; J gene: TRBJ2-5; clone size: many; V gene: TRBV6-1; CDR3 DNA: TGTGCCAGCAGTGAAGAAGCGGGGGGGCCAGAGACCCAGTACTTC; CDR3 protein: CASSEEAGGPETQYF
D gene: TRBD2; J gene: TRBJ2-1; clone size: few; V gene: TRBV5-6; CDR3 DNA: TGTGCCAGCAGCCGTGGACTAGCGGGGGTGCCCGGTGAGCAGTTCTTC; CDR3 protein: CASSRGLAGVPGEQFF
D gene: .; J gene: TRBJ1-2; clone size: few; V gene: TRBV27; CDR3 DNA: TGTGCCAGCAGTCCCTCGGGGGGGCCGAACTATGGCTACACCTTC; CDR3 protein: CASSPSGGPNYGYTF
D gene: .; J gene: TRBJ2-5; clone size: .; V gene: TRBV27; CDR3 DNA: TGTGCCAGCAGTGAGAGGACCGCTTCTCTTCAAGAGACCCAGTACTTC; CDR3 protein: CASSERTASLQETQYF
D gene: TRBD2; J gene: TRBJ2-5; clone size: .; V gene: TRBV5-1; CDR3 DNA: TGCGCCAGCAGCTTGGGACTAGCGGGGGGGCTCTCCCAAGAGACCCAGTACTTC; CDR3 protein: CASSLGLAGGLSQETQYF
D gene: .; J gene: TRBJ1-5; clone size: .; V gene: TRBV4-1; CDR3 DNA: TGCGCCAGCAGCCAAGATCCAGGGGATCAGCCCCAGCATTTT; CDR3 protein: CASSQDPGDQPQHF
D gene: .; J gene: TRBJ2-1; clone size: .; V gene: TRBV15; CDR3 DNA: TGTGCCACCAGCGGAGAGGAAGGCCGGGACGGCAATGAGCAGTTCTTC; CDR3 protein: CATSGEEGRDGNEQFF
D gene: .; J gene: TRBJ1-4; clone size: many; V gene: TRBV6-5; CDR3 DNA: TGTGCCAGCAGTTGGGACCGTTTAACTAATGAAAAACTGTTTTTT; CDR3 protein: CASSWDRLTNEKLFF
D gene: TRBD2; J gene: TRBJ2-1; clone size: few; V gene: TRBV27; CDR3 DNA: TGTGCCAGCAGTCCCTCGGGTCGAGCGGGGCACTACAATGAGCAGTTCTTC; CDR3 protein: CASSPSGRAGHYNEQFF
D gene: .; J gene: TRBJ2-2; clone size: few; V gene: TRBV7-2; CDR3 DNA: TGTGCCAGCAGCTCCCCAGGGAAGGGCACCGGGGAGCTGTTTTTT; CDR3 protein: CASSSPGKGTGELFF
D gene: TRBD2; J gene: TRBJ2-7; clone size: .; V gene: TRBV27; CDR3 DNA: TGTGCCAGCAGTTTCGGAGCGGGGGTCTCCTACGAGCAGTACTTC; CDR3 protein: CASSFGAGVSYEQYF
D gene: TRBD2; J gene: TRBJ2-1; clone size: .; V gene: TRBV6-5; CDR3 DNA: TGTGCCAGCAGTCCCGAAAGCGGGGGGGCTTACAATGAGCAGTTCTTC; CDR3 protein: CASSPESGGAYNEQFF
D gene: TRBD2; J gene: TRBJ2-1; clone size: many; V gene: TRBV7-9; CDR3 DNA: TGTGCCAGCAGCTCCCCGGGACTAGCGGGGAACAATGAGCAGTTCTTC; CDR3 protein: CASSSPGLAGNNEQFF
D gene: TRBD1; J gene: TRBJ1-2; clone size: .; V gene: TRBV7-9; CDR3 DNA: TGTGCCAGCAGCTTATATCCCTCACAGGGGGTGAACTATGGCTACACCTTC; CDR3 protein: CASSLYPSQGVNYGYTF
D gene: .; J gene: TRBJ2-5; clone size: many; V gene: TRBV7-2; CDR3 DNA: TGTGCCAGCAGCTTCGGGGATATTGCAGGAAAGGAGACCCAGTACTTC; CDR3 protein: CASSFGDIAGKETQYF
D gene: .; J gene: TRBJ1-1; clone size: .; V gene: TRBV27; CDR3 DNA: TGTGCCAGCAGTTTAATCGGACAACCATCTGAAGCTTTCTTT; CDR3 protein: CASSLIGQPSEAFF
D gene: .; J gene: TRBJ1-5; clone size: .; V gene: TRBV25-1; CDR3 DNA: TGTGCCAGCAGTGCAACAAGCTCCAATCAGCCCCAGCATTTT; CDR3 protein: CASSATSSNQPQHF
D gene: .; J gene: TRBJ1-6; clone size: few; V gene: TRBV6-5; CDR3 DNA: TGTGCCAGCAGTTACGTACCAGGGGCGGATTCACCCCTCCACTTT; CDR3 protein: CASSYVPGADSPLHF